This T cell receptor beta chain was captured by sequencing in a study of shared clonotypes between healthy human individuals. Donors had no recently reported acute infections or vaccinations and were HIV-negative. Caucasian adults residing in Nashville, Tennessee made up all the donors. About 90 million PBMCs per unsorted sample were used for genomic DNA. TCRdb's table, derived via immunoSEQ multiplex PCR, lists solely in-frame clones and lacks some. The table includes a few hundred thousand clones, roughly 85% detected once. CDR1 is GTSNPN, CDR2 SVGIG, per germline (reference sequence). V was clipped by 5 bases and J by 3 bases, with 13 bases between them. This CDR3 contains 13 residues.

This sequence joins TRBV30 and TRBJ1-2, with D hard to call. Sequenced: PBMCs. This clonotype was obtained from a woman aged 40 to 50 in good health. Some clones in this sample may be carry-over from other donors' samples. CDR3 loop: CAWSISEHYGYTF. The CDR3 nucleotides are TGTGCCTGGTCCATAAGCGAACACTATGGCTACACCTTC.